The next 30 T cell receptor beta chains were all read from a single sample in a study of CD8+ T cells in alopecia areata. Sequencing templates came from extracted RNA that was reverse transcribed into cDNA. Assay: immunoSEQ multiplex PCR; the TCRdb copy retains only in-frame clones and omits some. The table records about 130,000 clones, approximately 48% of them present only once. Material: CD8+ T cells sorted from blood, obtained at week 0. These receptors came from a human donor with alopecia areata.

The genes are TRBV5-5 and TRBJ2-2, with TRBD2 identical over 8 bases. The CDR3 spans 15 residues. V lost 2 bases to trimming and J lost 3 bases; unmatched junction nucleotides: 3. The germline V gene encodes CDR1 SGHKS and CDR2 YYEKEE (reference sequence). Written as DNA, the CDR3 is TGTGCCAGCAGCTTCGTGACTAGCGACACCGGGGAGCTGTTTTTT. This gives the protein CASSFVTSDTGELFF.

The V and J genes are TRBV25-1 and TRBJ1-1, with no clear D. Germline CDR1 is MGHDK and CDR2 is SYGVNS. Trimming took off 6 bases at V and 0 bases at J, with 5 bases between the two ends. The CDR3 has 12 residues. The CDR3 here is CASSLMNTEAFF. Written as DNA, the CDR3 is TGTGCCAGCAGCCTGATGAACACTGAAGCTTTCTTT.

This clone was observed a single time. J is TRBJ1-2 and V is TRBV15; 7 nucleotides align to TRBD1. J lost 2 bases, V lost 6 bases, and 9 bases had no gene match. CDR3 length: 15 residues. Germline CDR1 and CDR2: LNHNV and YYDKDF (reference sequence). For the CDR3, the DNA is TGTGCCACCAGAAACACAGGGGAAACGAACTATGGCTACACCTTC. The encoded protein is CATRNTGETNYGYTF.

The chain links TRBV29-1 to TRBJ1-1, with a possible D match to TRBD1 (5 bases). CDR3 length equals 13 residues. Germline assignment: CDR1 SQVTM and CDR2 ANQGSEA. V was clipped by 6 bases and J by 0 bases, with 11 bases between them. CDR3 nucleotides: TGCAGCGTACTCGGGGGGATGAACACTGAAGCTTTCTTT. This sequence encodes CSVLGGMNTEAFF.

This clone appeared a few times. This chain joins TRBV27 and TRBJ2-1; 10 nucleotides agree with TRBD2. V gave up 2 bases and J gave up 4 bases; unmatched junction bases: 2. The germline V gene encodes CDR1 MNHEY and CDR2 SMNVEV (reference sequence). This CDR3 spans 15 amino acids. CDR3 nucleotide sequence: TGTGCCAGCAGTTTACGAGCGGGGGGGTACAATGAGCAGTTCTTC. As protein: CASSLRAGGYNEQFF.

CDR3 region: CASSLEGPYEQYF. In DNA form, the CDR3 reads TGCGCCAGCAGCTTGGAAGGCCCCTACGAGCAGTACTTC. The chain is built from TRBV5-1 and TRBJ2-7; D unclear. Deletions cut 0 bases from V and 2 bases from J, with 6 bases between. Looked up from germline, CDR1 is SGHRS and CDR2 is YFSETQ. This CDR3 has 13 amino acids.

Comment on this clone: The junction does not match germline at one end; this may be a read error. This chain joins TRBV6-1 and TRBJ1-2; no reliable D call. The CDR3 consists of 12 residues. In germline, CDR1 is MNHNS, CDR2 SASEGT. This CDR3 reads CAISGDLGGYTF. The CDR3 DNA is TGTGCCATCAGTGGGGATCTGGGTGGCTACACCTTC.

This clone was seen only once. The rearrangement links TRBV13 to TRBJ2-7; D assignment may be TRBD1 or TRBD2 (5 bases each). V shed 5 bases and J shed 6 bases, with 17 bases lying between them. The CDR3 has 14 residues. Germline V CDR1 and CDR2: PRHDT, FYEKMQ (reference sequence). CDR3 residues: CASSDNLGRSEQYF. The CDR3 coding sequence is TGTGCCAGCAGCGACAACCTGGGACGGTCCGAGCAGTACTTC.

The chain carries TRBV23-1 and TRBJ1-4, with a weak D call TRBD1 (6 bases). TRBV23-1 is annotated as an ORF whose role is uncertain. CDR3 length: 18 amino acids. With 2 bases removed from V and 7 bases from J, the gap between germline ends came to 23 bases. DNA of the CDR3: TGCGCCAGCAGTCAAAACAGGAAAGCCCCAGAGGGGGGTGAAAAACTGTTTTTT. Translation: CASSQNRKAPEGGEKLFF.

The chain has TRBV27 and TRBJ1-5; 7 bases line up with TRBD1. V was pared by 5 bases and J by 6 bases, with 7 bases of the junction left unmatched. Germline V CDR1 and CDR2: MNHEY, SMNVEV (reference sequence). The CDR3 runs to 14 residues. CDR3 amino acids: CASSPTGVGQPQHF. CDR3 bases: TGTGCCAGCAGTCCCACAGGGGTAGGTCAGCCCCAGCATTTT.

This clone was found once. The V and J genes are TRBV10-2 and TRBJ1-6; tentative D call: TRBD1 (5 bases). V was clipped by 8 bases and J by 7 bases, with 9 bases between them. This CDR3 has 12 residues. The V gene's germline CDR1 is WSHSY and CDR2 SAAADI. CDR3: CASAEGNSPLHF. The DNA of the CDR3 is TGCGCCAGCGCAGAGGGGAATTCACCCCTCCACTTT.

This clone was seen many times. CDR3 sequence: CASSLWQGETQYF. CDR3 in DNA: TGTGCCAGCAGCTTATGGCAGGGCGAGACCCAGTACTTC. The chain links TRBV11-2 to TRBJ2-5, with TRBD1 as a possible D gene (5 bases). The CDR3 spans 13 residues. The V gene's germline CDR1 is SGHAT and CDR2 FQNNGV. Trimming took 2 bases from V and 5 from J, leaving 9 bases between them.

The rearrangement joins TRBV30 to TRBJ1-2; the D is unclear. The CDR3 totals 10 residues. V shed 2 bases and J shed 8 bases, with 6 bases lying between them. Germline V gene data show CDR1 as GTSNPN and CDR2 as SVGIG (reference sequence). The CDR3 is CAWSSRGYTF. As DNA, the CDR3 is TGTGCCTGGAGTTCTCGGGGCTACACCTTC.

This chain links TRBV7-9 with TRBJ2-7, with D unresolved. Germline CDR1 is SEHNR and CDR2 is FQNEAQ (reference sequence). This CDR3 has 11 residues. Trimming pared 5 bases from V and 6 bases from J, leaving 8 bases between. In nucleotides, the CDR3 is TGTGCCAGCAGCCCTCTAACCGAGCAGTACTTC. This encodes CASSPLTEQYF.

This chain uses TRBV13 with TRBJ2-3; D is perhaps TRBD2 (6 bases). CDR1 is PRHDT, CDR2 FYEKMQ, per germline (reference sequence). Trimming removed 3 bases from V and 0 bases from J, with 10 bases in between. The CDR3 covers 15 residues. CDR3 sequence (DNA): TGTGCCAGCAGCTTTGTCGGGGGAAGCACAGATACGCAGTATTTT. Its protein is CASSFVGGSTDTQYF.

V and J are TRBV29-1 and TRBJ2-7; 14 bases line up with TRBD2. The CDR3 runs 16 residues. CDR1 SQVTM and CDR2 ANQGSEA come from the germline V gene. J lost 6 bases, V lost 6 bases, and 13 bases had no gene match. The DNA for the CDR3 is TGCAGCGTCGCCGGGACTAGCGGGGGATTCGGATCCGAGCAGTACTTC. It yields the protein CSVAGTSGGFGSEQYF.

The chain combines TRBV19 with TRBJ1-1; perhaps TRBD1 as D (6 bases). This CDR3 is 16 amino acids long. The V end lost 9 bases, the J end lost 4 bases, and 24 bases lay between the germline ends. Germline V gives CDR1 LNHDA, CDR2 SQIVND (reference sequence). CDR3 sequence (DNA): TGTGCCAGCGGCCCACGGACAGCCGACGTGGCCACTGAAGCTTTCTTT. It codes for CASGPRTADVATEAFF.

With respect to this clone: It may be a read error: a sequence one base away is much more abundant. CDR3 in DNA: TGTGCCAGCAGCTTTGGGGGCACTGAAGCTTTCTTT. It encodes CASSFGGTEAFF. The chain combines TRBV5-4 with TRBJ1-1; perhaps TRBD1 as D (5 bases). V was trimmed by 2 bases and J by 4 bases, leaving 6 bases between them. The CDR3 is 12 residues long. Germline V gene data show CDR1 as SGHNT and CDR2 as YYREEE (reference sequence).

Comment on this clone: One junction end disagrees with the germline gene, perhaps due to a read error. This chain connects TRBV15 to TRBJ1-2, with a possible D match to TRBD1 (5 bases). Germline-derived CDR1 and CDR2 are LNHNV and YYDKDF (reference sequence). This CDR3 has 12 residues. The CDR3, as DNA: TGTGCCACCAGCCCGCGAGAAGGGGAGACACTCTTC. It encodes CATSPREGETLF.

This clone was picked up a small number of times. This sequence joins TRBV7-9 and TRBJ1-2; D perhaps matches TRBD1 (6 bases). V was cut by 5 bases and J by 0 bases, with 7 bases left in between. Germline-derived CDR1 and CDR2 are SEHNR and FQNEAQ (reference sequence). The CDR3 sequence is 13 residues long. The CDR3 nucleotides read TGTGCCAGCAGCCGGACAGCTAACTATGGCTACACCTTC. Amino acid sequence: CASSRTANYGYTF.

This clone appeared a few times. The chain is built from TRBV23-1 and TRBJ1-4; D unresolved. TRBV23-1 is an open reading frame, and its role is uncertain. V was cut by 5 bases and J by 12 bases, with 13 bases left in between. The CDR3 extends over 12 amino acids. The CDR3 DNA follows: TGCGCCAGCAGTTTTGAAAGGCGGGAACTGTTTTTT. This translates into CASSFERRELFF.

This clone was seen a handful of times. The CDR3 sequence is CSVVSTEGGYTF. CDR3 nucleotide sequence: TGCAGCGTTGTCTCCACCGAAGGGGGCTACACCTTC. The chain couples TRBV29-1 to TRBJ1-2; D is unresolved. V gave up 4 bases and J gave up 8 bases, with 14 bases separating them. This CDR3 has 12 amino acids. Germline V gene data show CDR1 as SQVTM and CDR2 as ANQGSEA.

V usage is TRBV13 and J usage is TRBJ1-1; the D gene is possibly TRBD1 (5 bases). Germline-derived CDR1 and CDR2 are PRHDT and FYEKMQ (reference sequence). Trimming took off 2 bases at V and 7 bases at J, with 11 bases between the two ends. The CDR3 has 13 amino acids. CDR3 in amino acids: CASSLLTGHEAFF. CDR3 nucleotide sequence: TGTGCCAGCAGCTTACTAACGGGGCATGAAGCTTTCTTT.

The V and J genes are TRBV30 and TRBJ1-4; TRBD1 matches at 9 bases. The CDR3 totals 14 residues. With V trimmed by 2 bases and J by 9 bases, 7 bases remained unmatched. From germline, CDR1 is GTSNPN and CDR2 SVGIG (reference sequence). This CDR3 is CAWSLGTGTQKLFF. DNA for the CDR3: TGTGCCTGGAGTTTAGGGACAGGGACGCAAAAACTGTTTTTT.

The rearrangement uses TRBV27 and TRBJ1-1; D remains unclear. Trimming pared 3 bases from V and 3 bases from J, leaving 11 bases between. The CDR3 contains 14 residues. Germline CDR1 MNHEY, CDR2 SMNVEV (reference sequence). The CDR3 region is CASSLGRTHTEAFF. Written as DNA, the CDR3 is TGTGCCAGCAGTTTGGGCAGGACCCACACTGAAGCTTTCTTT.

In this sample, this clone turned up a few times. The chain carries TRBV11-2 and TRBJ1-1, with D possibly being TRBD1 (6 bases). The V and J ends lost 3 bases and 4 bases respectively, with 15 bases between them. The CDR3 extends over 15 amino acids. The germline V gene encodes CDR1 SGHAT and CDR2 FQNNGV. The CDR3 DNA reads TGTGCCAGCAGCTTGGTAGGGGAGGGGGTCACTGAAGCTTTCTTT. This gives the protein CASSLVGEGVTEAFF.

The J gene is TRBJ2-7, the V gene TRBV13; a possible D gene is TRBD2 (5 bases). The CDR3 length is 13 residues. Between the trimmed V and J ends, which lost 5 bases and 1 base, there was a span of 9 bases. The germline V gene has CDR1 PRHDT and CDR2 FYEKMQ (reference sequence). CDR3: CASSPGGSYEQYF. The CDR3 DNA follows: TGTGCCAGCAGCCCAGGCGGGTCCTACGAGCAGTACTTC. Based on the CDR3 plus reference TRBV13 and TRBJ2-7, the full variable domain is AAGVIQSPRHLIKEKRETATLKCYPIPRHDTVYWYQQGPGQDPQFLISFYEKMQSDKGSIPDRFSAQQFSDYHSELNMSSLELGDSALYFCASSPGGSYEQYFGPGTRLTVT.

This clone was counted only a few times. The V gene is TRBV29-1, the J gene TRBJ2-7, with 10 nucleotides matching TRBD2. The trim removed 3 bases at V and 3 bases at J, leaving 5 bases unmatched. In germline, CDR1 is SQVTM, CDR2 ANQGSEA. This CDR3 comprises 14 residues. The CDR3 nucleotides read TGCAGCGTTGAGTTAGCTAGCGGGGGCTACGAGCAGTACTTC. Translation: CSVELASGGYEQYF.

This sequence joins TRBV9 and TRBJ2-2; TRBD2 agrees at 10 bases. This CDR3 contains 15 residues. The V and J ends lost 7 bases and 1 base, in that order; junction bases with no gene match: 4. CDR1 and CDR2 (germline): SGDLS, YYNGEE. This CDR3 reads CASGSSGGNTGELFF. Written as DNA, the CDR3 is TGTGCCAGCGGATCTAGCGGGGGGAACACCGGGGAGCTGTTTTTT.

V and J are TRBV12-5 and TRBJ1-2; no clear D gene. Germline loops: CDR1 LGHNT, CDR2 FRNRAP. Trimming cost V 0 bases and J 6 bases, with 11 bases left between them. This CDR3 region has 14 residues. As DNA, the CDR3 is TGTGCTAGTGGTTTGGTACTTGGGCTAGATGGCTACACCTTC. Translated, it gives CASGLVLGLDGYTF.